This is a list of T cell receptor beta chains from one sample in a study of CD8 T cells in ankylosing spondylitis. Each CDR3 protein is one row after TCRdb ran MiXCR on the 5' RACE reads. Among 700,000 to 850,000 distinct CDR3 sequences listed, over 9.5% were seen once. The sequencing input was blood, either unsorted or a sorted T cell fraction (not recorded which). All receptors derive from a male donor with ankylosing spondylitis. Both conserved end residues are part of each CDR3. D genes are given only for firm matches. Clone size appears in some rows only: once, few, many, or a class for an expanded clone.

v_call	j_call	d_call	clone_size	cdr3_aa	cdr3_nt
TRBV6-5	TRBJ2-7	NA	few	CASSYRASFYEQYF	TGTGCCAGCAGTTACCGAGCAAGTTTTTACGAGCAGTACTTC
TRBV20-1	TRBJ2-5	NA	NA	CSASPFNRGSGETQYF	TGCAGTGCTTCGCCCTTCAACAGGGGTAGCGGAGAGACCCAGTACTTC
TRBV12-3/TRBV12-4	TRBJ2-1	TRBD2	few	CASSSSGRDYNEQFF	TGTGCCAGCAGTTCTAGCGGGAGGGATTACAATGAGCAGTTCTTC
TRBV4-3	TRBJ2-5	TRBD1	few	CASSYKGAETQYF	TGCGCCAGCAGCTATAAGGGGGCGGAGACCCAGTACTTC
TRBV20-1	TRBJ1-2	TRBD1	NA	CSARDLGQGGTYGYTF	TGCAGTGCTAGAGATTTAGGACAGGGAGGGACGTATGGCTACACCTTC
TRBV20-1	TRBJ2-2	TRBD1	many	CSASRTGQVDTGELFF	TGCAGTGCTAGCCGGACGGGACAGGTTGACACCGGGGAGCTGTTTTTT
TRBV15	TRBJ1-1	NA	few	CATSRVLGQSEAFF	TGTGCCACCAGCAGAGTCCTCGGACAGTCTGAAGCTTTCTTT
TRBV10-3	TRBJ1-5	TRBD1	NA	CAISRDREWNQPQHF	TGTGCCATCAGCCGCGACAGGGAGTGGAATCAGCCCCAGCATTTT
TRBV6-5	TRBJ1-2	TRBD1	few	CASSYEGAFSYGYTF	TGTGCCAGCAGTTACGAGGGGGCGTTTAGCTATGGCTACACCTTC
TRBV28	TRBJ1-6	NA	NA	CASSLPRAGLGSPLYF	TGTGCCAGCAGTTTACCCCGGGCAGGGCTTGGCTCACCCCTCTACTTT
TRBV7-2	TRBJ1-5	TRBD1	few	CASSTRQGSQPQHF	TGTGCCAGCAGCACGAGACAGGGTAGTCAGCCCCAGCATTTT
TRBV4-2	TRBJ2-5	NA	few	CASSQEAFQETQYF	TGTGCCAGCAGCCAAGAGGCTTTCCAAGAGACCCAGTACTTC
TRBV5-5	TRBJ1-2	NA	few	CASSLTGNMYYGYTF	TGTGCCAGCAGCTTGACAGGGAACATGTACTATGGCTACACCTTC
TRBV29-1	TRBJ2-3	NA	NA	CSVEGRLTDTQYF	TGCAGCGTTGAAGGAAGATTAACAGATACGCAGTATTTT
TRBV12-3/TRBV12-4	TRBJ1-4	NA	NA	CASVAGGANEKLFF	TGTGCCAGCGTTGCGGGGGGAGCTAATGAAAAACTGTTTTTT
TRBV19	TRBJ2-3	NA	NA	CASSTRRGLKNTQYF	TGTGCCAGTAGTACCAGGAGGGGGCTAAAGAATACGCAGTATTTT
TRBV7-9	TRBJ1-4	NA	NA	CASTGGEKLFF	TGTGCCAGCACCGGGGGAGAAAAACTGTTTTTT
TRBV29-1	TRBJ2-1	TRBD2	many	CSAQGGGSSYNEQFF	TGCAGCGCCCAGGGCGGGGGGAGCTCCTACAATGAGCAGTTCTTC
TRBV28	TRBJ2-7	NA	NA	CASSSLRQASYEQYF	TGTGCCAGCAGTTCCCTGAGACAGGCCTCCTACGAGCAGTACTTC
TRBV6-2/TRBV6-3	TRBJ1-6	NA	NA	CASSSPYSPLHF	TGTGCCAGCAGTTCCCCGTATTCACCCCTCCACTTT
TRBV7-9	TRBJ2-7	TRBD2	few	CASSLETSGDYEQYF	TGTGCCAGCAGCTTGGAAACTAGCGGGGACTACGAGCAGTACTTC
TRBV18	TRBJ2-3	TRBD1	NA	CASSPGQAVDTGTQYF	TGTGCCAGCTCACCGGGACAGGCCGTAGACACGGGTACGCAGTATTTT
TRBV10-2	TRBJ2-7	NA	few	CASSLVREAYEQYF	TGCGCCAGCAGTTTAGTCAGGGAGGCCTACGAGCAGTACTTC
TRBV20-1	TRBJ2-7	NA	few	CSARKSLTPYEQYF	TGCAGTGCTAGAAAAAGCCTGACTCCCTACGAGCAGTACTTC
TRBV4-3	TRBJ1-1	NA	NA	CASSVRLTHTEAFF	TGCGCCAGCAGCGTCAGGCTAACTCACACTGAAGCTTTCTTT
TRBV13	TRBJ2-1	TRBD2	NA	CASTLRPGIGTSGRPRSYNEQFF	TGTGCCAGCACCTTACGTCCGGGAATCGGGACTAGCGGGAGACCCAGATCCTACAATGAGCAGTTCTTC